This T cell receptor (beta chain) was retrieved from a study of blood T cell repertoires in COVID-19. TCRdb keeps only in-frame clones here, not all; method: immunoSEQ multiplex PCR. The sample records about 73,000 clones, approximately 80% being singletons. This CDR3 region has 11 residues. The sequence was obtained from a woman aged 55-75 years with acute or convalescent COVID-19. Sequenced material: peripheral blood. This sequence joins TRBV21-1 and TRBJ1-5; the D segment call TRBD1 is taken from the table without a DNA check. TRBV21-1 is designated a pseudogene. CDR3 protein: CASSPPGPQHF. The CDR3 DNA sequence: TGTGCCAGCAGCCCCCCAGGGCCCCAGCATTTT.